Listed here are 23 T cell receptor beta chains from one sample, sequenced in a study of CXCR3-negative and CXCR3-positive naive CD8 T cells. UMI-labeled TRB cDNA libraries were prepared by 5' RACE. TCRdb reanalyzed the 5' RACE reads and collapses them to one entry per CDR3 protein, without DNA. This sample's table has about 130,000 distinct CDR3 sequences. Sequenced material: naive CXCR3- CD8+ T cells from blood. As to subset: CD45RO-CCR7+CD27+CD95- naive CD8+ T cells lacking CXCR3 (TNR3-). These receptors all come from a human donor in good health. Some clones in this sample may be carry-over from other donors' samples.

The chain employs TRBV15 and TRBJ1-2. In germline, CDR1 is LNHNV, CDR2 YYDKDF (reference sequence). CDR3 length: 13 amino acids. The CDR3 here is CATSPEGGYGCTF.

The V call is TRBV4-1, the J call TRBJ2-7. CDR3 size: 17 residues. The germline V gene has CDR1 MGHRA and CDR2 YSYEKL. The CDR3: CASSPSGSTIVSYEQYF.

The chain joins TRBV5-1 to TRBJ1-1. Per germline, CDR1 SGHRS and CDR2 YFSETQ. This CDR3 contains 12 residues. CDR3 region: CASSPVGTEAFF.

The V and J genes are TRBV29-1 and TRBJ1-1; lacking DNA, the TRBD1 call made by TCRdb goes unchecked. This CDR3 spans 14 amino acids. CDR1 and CDR2 from the germline V gene are SQVTM and ANQGSEA. The CDR3 loop is CSVLTGDMNTEAFF.

V gene TRBV12-1 combines with J gene TRBJ2-4. TRBV12-1 is given as a pseudogene. CDR3 length equals 16 residues. The CDR3 protein is CASSSNTTRVGNIQYF.

The rearrangement joins TRBV29-1 to TRBJ2-7; TCRdb indicates TRBD2, and absent DNA this call remains unverified. The CDR3 is 14 amino acids. Germline CDR1 SQVTM, CDR2 ANQGSEA. The CDR3 protein is CSALRGGAPYEQYF.

V usage is TRBV1 and J usage is TRBJ2-3; TCRdb returns TRBD1, unconfirmable since there is no DNA. TRBV1 is tagged as a pseudogene. The length of the CDR3 is 18 residues. The CDR3 protein is CTSSQDWGRVVGTDTQYF.

The chain couples TRBV27 to TRBJ2-3; TCRdb selects TRBD1, and the lack of DNA leaves this call unchecked. The CDR3 sequence is 18 residues long. Germline V CDR1 and CDR2: MNHEY, SMNVEV (reference sequence). The chain's CDR3 is CASRAPRDHNPSTDTQYF.

The rearrangement joins TRBV30 to TRBJ2-7. The CDR3 has 12 residues. Germline lookup yields CDR1 GTSNPN and CDR2 SVGIG (reference sequence). The chain's CDR3 is CAWSVALDEQYF.

The V and J genes are TRBV19 and TRBJ2-1; checking the TCRdb D call of TRBD2 is not possible without DNA. The CDR3 is made up of 14 amino acids. Germline assignment: CDR1 LNHDA and CDR2 SQIVND (reference sequence). CDR3 sequence reads: CASTAGLAGDEQFF.

The V gene is TRBV7-9, the J gene TRBJ2-6; TCRdb outputs TRBD1, but without DNA this stays unchecked. CDR1 and CDR2 from the germline V gene are SEHNR and FQNEAQ (reference sequence). CDR3 length: 22 amino acids. The CDR3 is CASSKQTGQGETGMLGANVLTF.

The chain links TRBV4-3 to TRBJ2-7. The CDR3 consists of 15 residues. Looked up from germline, CDR1 is LGHNA and CDR2 is YSLEER. This CDR3 reads CASSQEGRTDYEQYF.

The gene calls are TRBV5-1 and TRBJ2-5. CDR1 is SGHRS, CDR2 YFSETQ, per germline. The CDR3 is 13 amino acids. The CDR3 is CASSSLTAETQYF.

The V gene is TRBV27, the J gene TRBJ2-1; TCRdb's D gene call, TRBD2, goes unchecked for lack of DNA. Per the germline V gene, CDR1 is MNHEY and CDR2 is SMNVEV (reference sequence). The CDR3 runs to 15 residues. CDR3 loop: CASSPARLKLDEQFF.

The chain links TRBV7-3 to TRBJ1-1; without DNA, the TCRdb call of TRBD1 cannot be checked. The germline V gene has CDR1 SGHTA and CDR2 FQGTGA. The CDR3 extends over 13 amino acids. The CDR3 protein is CASSFDRSTEAFF.

The V gene is TRBV6-5, the J gene TRBJ2-1. This CDR3 region has 15 residues. Per germline, CDR1 MNHEY and CDR2 SVGAGI. This chain's CDR3 is CASSGSRGVYNEQFF.

The chain combines TRBV25-1 with TRBJ2-5; TCRdb designates TRBD2, a call that cannot be tested without DNA. The CDR3 length is 19 residues. Germline V CDR1 and CDR2: MGHDK, SYGVNS. The chain's CDR3 is CASSDSGLAGDPLPRTQYF.

V is TRBV29-1 and J is TRBJ2-3; as DNA is missing, the TRBD1 call by TCRdb cannot be tested. In germline, CDR1 is SQVTM, CDR2 ANQGSEA. This CDR3 comprises 14 residues. The CDR3 spells CSVEPAGSGDTQYF.

This sequence joins TRBV29-1 and TRBJ2-5; TCRdb outputs TRBD2, but without DNA this stays unchecked. This CDR3 contains 12 residues. The germline V gene has CDR1 SQVTM and CDR2 ANQGSEA. The CDR3 loop is CSVNQLGETQYF.

The V gene is TRBV7-9, the J gene TRBJ2-7; TCRdb's D call, TRBD1, is unchecked because there is no DNA. The CDR3 loop spans 14 amino acids. Germline loops: CDR1 SEHNR, CDR2 FQNEAQ (reference sequence). The CDR3 is CASSLPSGGHEQYF.

The chain combines TRBV28 with TRBJ1-1; TCRdb names TRBD1, which stays unverified in the absence of DNA. The CDR3 spans 15 residues. CDR1 MDHEN and CDR2 SYDVKM come from the germline V gene. The CDR3 protein is CASSLPPRGNTEAFF.

This chain joins TRBV4-3 and TRBJ1-1. Germline V lookup: CDR1 LGHNA, CDR2 YSLEER. This CDR3 is 14 amino acids long. CDR3: CASSQLGPSTEAFF.

V is TRBV20-1 and J is TRBJ2-7. The CDR3 extends over 15 amino acids. From germline, CDR1 is DFQATT and CDR2 SNEGSKA (reference sequence). CDR3 protein: CSAISMDEDAYEQYF.